The rows below give T cell receptor beta chains drawn from one sample of a study of T cell responses to AZD1222 COVID-19 vaccine. Clones were read by immunoSEQ multiplex PCR, and TCRdb kept only the in-frame ones, dropping some. The table has around 140,000 clones, 90% to 95% seen once. The sample here was peripheral blood, taken on day 0 of AZD1222 vaccination. These receptors were taken from an adult in good health. CDR3s include the opening cysteine and the closing phenylalanine or tryptophan. A D gene is named only where the DNA matches it firmly. Size is stated for part of the rows, as once, few or many counts, or as a class when the clone is expanded.

clone size,J gene,V gene,D gene,CDR3 DNA,CDR3 protein
once,TRBJ1-2,TRBV12-3/TRBV12-4,NA,TGTGCCAGCAGTGCAGACAGGATCTATGGCTACACCTTC,CASSADRIYGYTF
NA,TRBJ2-6,TRBV7-9,TRBD1,TGTGCCAGCAGCCGAACAGGGGCCGCTTCCGGGGCCAACGTCCTGACTTTC,CASSRTGAASGANVLTF
once,TRBJ2-1,TRBV6-2/TRBV6-3,TRBD2,TGTGCCAGCAGTTACAGCGGGAGCTGGAGCGAGCAGTTCTTC,CASSYSGSWSEQFF
once,TRBJ2-7,TRBV13,NA,TGTGCCAGCAGCTTAGATCGCGACGAGCAGTACTTC,CASSLDRDEQYF
once,TRBJ1-3,TRBV10-3,NA,TGTGCCAACAGGGAGCCTGGAAACACCATATATTTT,CANREPGNTIYF
NA,TRBJ1-6,TRBV5-4,NA,TGTGCCAGCAGCCAGACAGGTCCAAATTCACCCCTCCACTTT,CASSQTGPNSPLHF
NA,TRBJ2-1,TRBV6-5,NA,TGTGCCAGCAGTTACTCATCGGGGGCCTACAATGAGCAGTTCTTC,CASSYSSGAYNEQFF
NA,TRBJ2-7,TRBV19,TRBD1,TGTGCCAGTAGTATAGCGCGACAGGGTGGCGAGCAGTACTTC,CASSIARQGGEQYF
NA,TRBJ2-2,TRBV19,NA,TGTGCCAGTAGTATAGGGACAGCCCGGGTCGGGGAGCTGTTTTTT,CASSIGTARVGELFF
NA,TRBJ2-7,TRBV6-2/TRBV6-3,TRBD2,TGTGCCAGCAGCGGGGGGATCGTTCGCGAGCAGTACTTC,CASSGGIVREQYF
NA,TRBJ1-1,TRBV18,NA,TGTGCCAGCTCACCCACAGTGAACACTGAAGCTTTCTTT,CASSPTVNTEAFF
NA,TRBJ1-2,TRBV2,TRBD1,TGTGCCAGCAGTGAAGCAGGTGTGTCAGGGGGCAGCTACACCTTC,CASSEAGVSGGSYTF
NA,TRBJ2-1,TRBV27,NA,TGTGCCAGCTCCCAAGCGGACGACTTCTACAATGAGCAGTTCTTC,CASSQADDFYNEQFF
NA,TRBJ2-2,TRBV13,NA,TGTGCCAGCAGCCCCCGTGGAGGGGGCGCTTTCCCGTCCTCCACCGGGGAGCTGTTTTTT,CASSPRGGGAFPSSTGELFF
few,TRBJ1-4,TRBV20-1,TRBD1,TGCTCGACAGGGAGCTTAGAAAAACTGTTTTTT,CSTGSLEKLFF
NA,TRBJ2-3,TRBV11-3,NA,TGTGCCAGCAGCCATACAGGGTCTGATACGCAGTATTTT,CASSHTGSDTQYF
NA,TRBJ1-3,TRBV6-5,NA,TGTGCCAGGGGGGGCAGGGTACACACCATATATTTT,CARGGRVHTIYF
NA,TRBJ2-1,TRBV7-9,TRBD2,TGTGCCAGCAGCTTAGATACAGCGGGAGGGCCTCGGAATGAGCAGTTCTTC,CASSLDTAGGPRNEQFF
NA,TRBJ2-7,TRBV11-2,TRBD2,TGTGCCAGCAGCTTAGAGGCTAGCGGCCGCTCCTACGAGCAGTACTTC,CASSLEASGRSYEQYF
NA,TRBJ1-5,TRBV7-2,NA,TGTGCCAGCAGCTTTCGGGGGGGGTTTAGGCCCCAGCATTTT,CASSFRGGFRPQHF
NA,TRBJ2-7,TRBV19,TRBD2,TGTGCCAGTAGATTGACTAGCGGGAGCTCCTACGAGCAGTACTTC,CASRLTSGSSYEQYF
NA,TRBJ2-2,TRBV7-9,NA,TGTGCCAGCAGCTTAAAACAGACGAACACCGGGGAGCTGTTTTTT,CASSLKQTNTGELFF